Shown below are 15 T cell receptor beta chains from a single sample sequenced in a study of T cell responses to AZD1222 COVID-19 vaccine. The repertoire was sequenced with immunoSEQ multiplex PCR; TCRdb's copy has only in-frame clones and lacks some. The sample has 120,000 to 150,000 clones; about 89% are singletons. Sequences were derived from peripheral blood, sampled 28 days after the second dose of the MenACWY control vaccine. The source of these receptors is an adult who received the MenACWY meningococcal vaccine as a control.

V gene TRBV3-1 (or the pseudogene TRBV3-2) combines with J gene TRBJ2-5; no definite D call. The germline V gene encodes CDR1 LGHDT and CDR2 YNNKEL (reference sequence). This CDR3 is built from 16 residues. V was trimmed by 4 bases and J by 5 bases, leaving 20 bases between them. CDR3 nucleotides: TGTGCCAGCAGCCCGAACGTTCCAGGTGTAAAGGAGACCCAGTACTTC. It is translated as CASSPNVPGVKETQYF.

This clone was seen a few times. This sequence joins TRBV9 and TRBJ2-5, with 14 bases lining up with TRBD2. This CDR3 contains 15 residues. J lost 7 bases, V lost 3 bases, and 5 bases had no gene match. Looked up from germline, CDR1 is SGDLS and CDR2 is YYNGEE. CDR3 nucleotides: TGTGCCAGCAGCGAGGGACTAGCGGGGGAGGGGACCCAGTACTTC. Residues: CASSEGLAGEGTQYF.

The CDR3 is CASSKTVNTEAFF. The CDR3 DNA sequence: TGTGCCAGCAGTAAGACAGTGAACACTGAAGCTTTCTTT. The chain recombines TRBV28 with TRBJ1-1; TRBD1 is a possible D gene (5 bases). V lost 5 bases, J lost 0 bases, and 7 bases lay in between. CDR1 is MDHEN and CDR2 is SYDVKM in the germline V gene. CDR3 length equals 13 residues.

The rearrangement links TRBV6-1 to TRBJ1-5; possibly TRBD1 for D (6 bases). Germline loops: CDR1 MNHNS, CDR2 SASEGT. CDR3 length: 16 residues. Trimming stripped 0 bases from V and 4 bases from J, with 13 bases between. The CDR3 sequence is CASSEAAGVGNQPQHF. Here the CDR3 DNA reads TGTGCCAGCAGTGAAGCAGCAGGGGTAGGGAATCAGCCCCAGCATTTT.

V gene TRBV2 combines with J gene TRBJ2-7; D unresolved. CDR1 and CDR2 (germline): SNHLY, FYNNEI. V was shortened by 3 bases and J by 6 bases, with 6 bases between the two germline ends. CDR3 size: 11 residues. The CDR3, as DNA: TGTGCCAGCAGTGACGGTGGCGAGCAGTACTTC. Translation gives CASSDGGEQYF.

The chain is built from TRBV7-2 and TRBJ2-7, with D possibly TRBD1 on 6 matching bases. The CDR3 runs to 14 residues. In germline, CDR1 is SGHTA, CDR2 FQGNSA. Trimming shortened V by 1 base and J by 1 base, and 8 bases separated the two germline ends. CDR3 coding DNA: TGTGCCAGCAGCTTAGGGACAGCATCCTACGAGCAGTACTTC. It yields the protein CASSLGTASYEQYF.

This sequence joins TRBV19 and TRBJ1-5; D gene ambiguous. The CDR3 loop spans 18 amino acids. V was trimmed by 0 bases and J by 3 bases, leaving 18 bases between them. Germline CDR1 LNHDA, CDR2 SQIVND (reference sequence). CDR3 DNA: TGTGCCAGTAGTATAGATGGTGGGATGGGTGACAACAATCAGCCCCAGCATTTT. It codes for CASSIDGGMGDNNQPQHF.

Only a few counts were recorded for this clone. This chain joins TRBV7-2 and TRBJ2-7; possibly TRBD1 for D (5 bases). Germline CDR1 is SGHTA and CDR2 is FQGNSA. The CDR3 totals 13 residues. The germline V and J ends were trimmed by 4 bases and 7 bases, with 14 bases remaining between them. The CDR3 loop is CASSSTQVSEQYF. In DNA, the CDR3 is TGTGCCAGCAGCTCAACACAGGTGTCAGAGCAGTACTTC.

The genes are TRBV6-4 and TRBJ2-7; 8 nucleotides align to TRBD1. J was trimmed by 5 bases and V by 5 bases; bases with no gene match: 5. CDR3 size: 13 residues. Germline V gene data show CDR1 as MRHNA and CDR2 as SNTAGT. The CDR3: CASSFDRGHEQYF. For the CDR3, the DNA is TGTGCCAGCAGTTTTGACAGGGGCCACGAGCAGTACTTC.

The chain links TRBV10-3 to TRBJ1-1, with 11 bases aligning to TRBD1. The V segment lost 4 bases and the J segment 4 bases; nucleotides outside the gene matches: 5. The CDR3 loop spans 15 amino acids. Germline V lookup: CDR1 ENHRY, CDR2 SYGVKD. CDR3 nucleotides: TGTGCCATCAGTGTGGGACAGGGGGAACTCACTGAAGCTTTCTTT. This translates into CAISVGQGELTEAFF.

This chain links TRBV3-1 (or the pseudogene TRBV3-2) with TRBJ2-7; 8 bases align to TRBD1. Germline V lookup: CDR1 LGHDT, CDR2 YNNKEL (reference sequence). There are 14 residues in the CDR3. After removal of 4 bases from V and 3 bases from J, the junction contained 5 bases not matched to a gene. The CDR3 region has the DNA TGTGCCAGCAGCCCCGGGACAGGTCTCTACGAGCAGTACTTC. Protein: CASSPGTGLYEQYF.

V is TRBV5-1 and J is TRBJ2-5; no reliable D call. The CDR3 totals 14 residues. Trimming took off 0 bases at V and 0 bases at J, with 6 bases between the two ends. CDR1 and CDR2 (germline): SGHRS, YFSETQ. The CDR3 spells CASSLDGYQETQYF. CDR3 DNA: TGCGCCAGCAGCTTGGACGGATACCAAGAGACCCAGTACTTC.

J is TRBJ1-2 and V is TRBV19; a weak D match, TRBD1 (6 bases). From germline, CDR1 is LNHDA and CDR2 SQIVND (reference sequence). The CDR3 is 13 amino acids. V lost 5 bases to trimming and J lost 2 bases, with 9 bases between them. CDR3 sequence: CASSPQGNYGYTF. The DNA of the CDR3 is TGTGCCAGTAGTCCCCAGGGGAACTATGGCTACACCTTC. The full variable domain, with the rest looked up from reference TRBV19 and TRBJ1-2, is DGGITQSPKYLFRKEGQNVTLSCEQNLNHDAMYWYRQDPGQGLRLIYYSQIVNDFQKGDIAEGYSVSREKKESFPLTVTSAQKNPTAFYLCASSPQGNYGYTFGSGTRLTVV.

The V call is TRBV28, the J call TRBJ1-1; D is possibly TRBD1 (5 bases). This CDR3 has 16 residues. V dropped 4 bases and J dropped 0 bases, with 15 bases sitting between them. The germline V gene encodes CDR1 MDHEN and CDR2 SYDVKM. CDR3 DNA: TGTGCCAGCAGTTCCCCGGACATTCCTATGAACACTGAAGCTTTCTTT. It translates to CASSSPDIPMNTEAFF.

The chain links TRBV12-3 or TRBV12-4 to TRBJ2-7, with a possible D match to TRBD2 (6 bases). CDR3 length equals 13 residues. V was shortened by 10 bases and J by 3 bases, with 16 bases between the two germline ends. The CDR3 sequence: CATSWGEDYEQYF. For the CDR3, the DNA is TGTGCCACCTCCTGGGGGGAGGACTACGAGCAGTACTTC.